Listed below are T cell receptor beta chains from one sample, sequenced in a study of cytomegalovirus exposure and HLA in healthy donors. The repertoire was sequenced with immunoSEQ multiplex PCR; TCRdb's copy has only in-frame clones and lacks some. The table shows tens of thousands of clones, with approximately 77% occurring only once. What was sequenced was PBMCs. The receptors originated from a woman aged 18-30 years in good health and CMV-seronegative. The CDR3 runs from the conserved cysteine through the conserved F or W. The order of the fields is V gene, clone size, D gene, J gene, CDR3 DNA, CDR3 protein. A D gene is named only where the DNA matches it firmly. Clone sizes are given selectively: once, few, many, or a class where the clone is expanded.

>TRBV28|.|TRBD1|TRBJ1-1
TGTGCCAGCAGGGAGGGACAGCTAAACACTGAAGCTTTCTTT
CASREGQLNTEAFF
>TRBV5-8|.|.|TRBJ1-5
TGTGCCAGCAGCCCCGGGACAAATAATCAGCCCCAGCATTTT
CASSPGTNNQPQHF
>TRBV5-1|.|.|TRBJ1-2
TGCGCCAGCAGCTTGACGGCTAACTATGGCTACACCTTC
CASSLTANYGYTF
>TRBV27|once|.|TRBJ1-2
TGTGCCAGCAGTTTTTCTAGGGGCTATGGCTACACCTTC
CASSFSRGYGYTF
>TRBV18|.|.|TRBJ1-1
TGTGCCAGCTCATCCCGTGACGGAGTGAACACTGAAGCTTTCTTT
CASSSRDGVNTEAFF
>TRBV15|.|.|TRBJ2-3
TGTGCCACCAGCAGTGGACAGTTGGATACGCAGTATTTT
CATSSGQLDTQYF
>TRBV27|.|.|TRBJ1-1
TGTGCCAGCAGTTTAAACAGGCTCAACACTGAAGCTTTCTTT
CASSLNRLNTEAFF
>TRBV2|once|TRBD1|TRBJ1-1
TGTGCCAGCAGGGCCGACAGGGGGCAAGCTTTCTTT
CASRADRGQAFF
>TRBV5-1|.|TRBD1|TRBJ1-1
TGCGCCAGCAGCTCGCTAGAGGGGGCGAACACTGAAGCTTTCTTT
CASSSLEGANTEAFF
>TRBV7-3|.|.|TRBJ2-2
TGTGCCAGCAGCTTAACAGGCCGGGGGAACACCGGGGAGCTGTTTTTT
CASSLTGRGNTGELFF
>TRBV7-2|.|TRBD1|TRBJ1-1
TGTGCCAGCAGCCCTACCGCGGACAGGGCGCTTGGAGCTTTCTTT
CASSPTADRALGAFF
>TRBV5-1|.|.|TRBJ2-3
TGCGCCAGCAGCTTGCCGAACGACACGGTCGGCACAGATACGCAGTATTTT
CASSLPNDTVGTDTQYF
>TRBV28|.|.|TRBJ1-2
TGTGCCAGCAGCTTCGGGAGGGCCTCTAACTATGGCTACACCTTC
CASSFGRASNYGYTF
>TRBV7-2|.|TRBD2|TRBJ2-3
TGTGCCAGCAGCTCCGGGGGGAGGGACACAGATACGCAGTATTTT
CASSSGGRDTDTQYF
>TRBV19|.|TRBD1|TRBJ1-6
TGTGCCAGTAGTATCCAGGGGGCAGGGGGTAATTCACCCCTCCACTTT
CASSIQGAGGNSPLHF
>TRBV5-5|.|.|TRBJ1-4
TGTGCCAGCAGCTCCTCTCAGTCAACTAATGAAAAACTGTTTTTT
CASSSSQSTNEKLFF
>TRBV6-4|.|TRBD1|TRBJ1-2
TGTGCCAGCAGTGACTCGACAGGGGGTTCCGGCTACACCTTC
CASSDSTGGSGYTF
>TRBV19|.|.|TRBJ2-7
TGTGCCAGTAGTATGCGGAGGACCAACGAGCAGTACTTC
CASSMRRTNEQYF
>TRBV9|.|.|TRBJ1-5
TGTGCCGGAAGAGTAGAGGCGGGAATGGAGCCCCAGCATTTT
CAGRVEAGMEPQHF
>TRBV18|few|.|TRBJ2-1
TGTGCCAGCTCCCGGGACAATGAGCAGTTCTTC
CASSRDNEQFF
>TRBV20-1|.|TRBD1|TRBJ1-2
TGCAGTTCCCGGACAGGGAATGGCTACACCTTC
CSSRTGNGYTF
>TRBV5-1|.|.|TRBJ2-7
TGCGCCAGCAGCCCCCGGGACAACACCTACGAGCAGTACTTC
CASSPRDNTYEQYF
>TRBV7-2|.|.|TRBJ2-7
TGTGCCAGCAGCGGAATCGGGAGAGGCGAGCAGTACTTC
CASSGIGRGEQYF
>TRBV6-6|.|TRBD2|TRBJ2-7
TGTGCCAGCACCCCTAGTGGACTAGCGGGAGAACAGTACTTC
CASTPSGLAGEQYF
>TRBV7-9|.|.|TRBJ1-6
TGTGCCAGCAGCTCCGAACAGGGTTCCTATAATTCACCCCTCCACTTT
CASSSEQGSYNSPLHF
>TRBV4-1|.|.|TRBJ2-1
TGCGCCAGCAGCCCCGTCAGGGCGAGCAACAATGAGCAGTTCTTC
CASSPVRASNNEQFF
>TRBV5-1|.|.|TRBJ1-5
TGCGCCAGCAGCCCGGGCGGGGTTAGCAATCAGCCCCAGCATTTT
CASSPGGVSNQPQHF
>TRBV6-1|.|TRBD2|TRBJ2-1
TGTGCCAGCAGGGCACTAGCGGGAGGGGGGGATGAGCAGTTCTTC
CASRALAGGGDEQFF
>TRBV19|.|TRBD1|TRBJ1-2
TGTGCCAGTAGGACTACAGGGGGCGGCTATGGCTACACCTTC
CASRTTGGGYGYTF
>TRBV5-1|.|.|TRBJ2-7
TGCGCCAGCAGCTCGACAACTCAGGGCCACGAGCAGTACTTC
CASSSTTQGHEQYF